These 4 T cell receptor beta chains were sequenced from one sample in a study of T cell changes during pregnancy in multiple sclerosis. Profiling relied on immunoSEQ multiplex PCR, and the TCRdb table lists in-frame clones only, not all of them. The sample holds roughly 30,000 clones, around nine tenths seen once. Here the sequenced sample was CD4+ T cells from peripheral blood mononuclear cells, taken in the first trimester of pregnancy. The receptors stem from a female donor in good health, enrolled as a control in a pregnancy study.

This rearrangement joins TRBV30 to TRBJ1-6, with D maybe TRBD1 (5 bases). V was pared by 0 bases and J by 7 bases, with 13 bases between. The V gene's germline CDR1 is GTSNPN and CDR2 SVGIG (reference sequence). CDR3 length equals 15 residues. The CDR3 bases are TGTGCCTGGAGTGTACTGGACATGTCGAATTCACCCCTCCACTTT. Amino acid sequence: CAWSVLDMSNSPLHF.

This chain links TRBV7-2 with TRBJ1-5; possible D gene TRBD1, 5 bases. This CDR3 comprises 15 residues. With 1 base removed from V and 8 bases from J, the gap between germline ends came to 15 bases. The germline gives CDR1 SGHTA, CDR2 FQGNSA. CDR3 amino acids: CASSLVSAGWEPQHF. The CDR3 region has the DNA TGTGCCAGCAGCTTAGTGAGTGCAGGGTGGGAGCCCCAGCATTTT.

The chain combines TRBV9 with TRBJ2-1; D is possibly TRBD2 (5 bases). V was shortened by 4 bases and J by 2 bases, with 13 bases between the two germline ends. Germline-derived CDR1 and CDR2 are SGDLS and YYNGEE. The CDR3 extends over 15 amino acids. In nucleotides, the CDR3 is TGTGCCAGCAGCTACCGGGGAATACCCTACAATGAGCAGTTCTTC. Translation: CASSYRGIPYNEQFF.

This chain joins TRBV7-3 and TRBJ2-1; D call uncertain. The CDR3 spans 14 residues. The ends were cut back, 5 bases at V and 8 bases at J, with 16 bases in the middle. CDR1 is SGHTA and CDR2 is FQGTGA in the germline V gene. The CDR3 coding sequence is TGTGCCAGCAGCCAAGACTGGAATTCGGATGAGCAGTTCTTC. It specifies CASSQDWNSDEQFF.